This TCR beta chain was identified in a study of immune evolution from preneoplasia to lung adenocarcinoma. Study results and caveats: Later-stage lesions appeared to have more T cells, more diversity, less clonality. Top clone frequencies peaked in normal lung, apparently declining through invasive adenocarcinoma.

In the case of this clone: As yet, its antigen is unknown.

Repertoires were generated with immunoSEQ multiplex PCR, while TCRdb's copy carries only in-frame clones and drops some. The sample yields thousands of clones, 85% seen once. The clonotype was recovered from a person aged 55-79 years with lung adenocarcinoma. Sequencing was performed on FFPE adjacent normal lung tissue.

CDR3 region: CASSLAGTSRETQYF. The CDR3 DNA sequence: TGTGCCAGCAGCTTAGCCGGGACTAGCAGAGAGACCCAGTACTTC. V usage is TRBV7-6 and J usage is TRBJ2-5; 9 bases fit TRBD2. Germline V gives CDR1 SGHVS, CDR2 FNYEAQ. V lost 0 bases to trimming and J lost 4 bases; unmatched junction nucleotides: 3. This CDR3 comprises 15 residues. Together with reference TRBV7-6 and TRBJ2-5, the CDR3 gives the full variable domain: GAGVSQSPRYKVTKRGQDVALRCDPISGHVSLYWYRQALGQGPEFLTYFNYEAQQDKSGLPNDRFSAERPEGSISTLTIQRTEQRDSAMYRCASSLAGTSRETQYFGPGTRLLVL.